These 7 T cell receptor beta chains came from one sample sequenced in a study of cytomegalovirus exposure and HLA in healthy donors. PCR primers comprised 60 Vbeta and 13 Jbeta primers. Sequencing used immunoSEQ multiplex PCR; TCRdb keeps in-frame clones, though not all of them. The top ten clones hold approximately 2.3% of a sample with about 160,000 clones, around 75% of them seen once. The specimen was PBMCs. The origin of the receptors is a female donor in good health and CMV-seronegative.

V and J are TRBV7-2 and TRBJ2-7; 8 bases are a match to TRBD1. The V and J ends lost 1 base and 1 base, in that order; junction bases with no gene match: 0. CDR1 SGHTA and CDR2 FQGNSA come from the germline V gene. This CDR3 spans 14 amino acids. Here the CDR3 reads CASSLDRGSYEQYF. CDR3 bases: TGTGCCAGCAGCTTAGACAGGGGGTCCTACGAGCAGTACTTC.

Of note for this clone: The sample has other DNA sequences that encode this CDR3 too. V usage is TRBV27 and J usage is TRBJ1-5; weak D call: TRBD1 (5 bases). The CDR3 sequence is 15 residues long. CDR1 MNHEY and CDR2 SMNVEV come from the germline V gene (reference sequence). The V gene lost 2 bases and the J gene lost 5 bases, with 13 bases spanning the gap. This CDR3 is CASSLRPGGDQPQHF. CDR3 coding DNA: TGTGCCAGCAGTTTAAGGCCCGGGGGAGATCAGCCCCAGCATTTT.

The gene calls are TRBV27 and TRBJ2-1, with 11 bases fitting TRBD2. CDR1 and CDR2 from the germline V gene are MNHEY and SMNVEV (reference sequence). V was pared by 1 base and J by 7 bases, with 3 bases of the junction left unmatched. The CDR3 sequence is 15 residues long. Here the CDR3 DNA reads TGTGCCAGCAGTTTATATAGCGGGGGGGGGAATGAGCAGTTCTTC. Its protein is CASSLYSGGGNEQFF.

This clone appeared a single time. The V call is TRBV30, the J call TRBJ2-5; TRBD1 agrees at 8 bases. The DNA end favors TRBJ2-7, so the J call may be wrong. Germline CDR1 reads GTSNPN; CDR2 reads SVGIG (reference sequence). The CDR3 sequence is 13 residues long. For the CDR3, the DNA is TGTGCCTGGAGCGGACAGGGTTTCAACGAGCAGTACTTC. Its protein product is CAWSGQGFNEQYF.

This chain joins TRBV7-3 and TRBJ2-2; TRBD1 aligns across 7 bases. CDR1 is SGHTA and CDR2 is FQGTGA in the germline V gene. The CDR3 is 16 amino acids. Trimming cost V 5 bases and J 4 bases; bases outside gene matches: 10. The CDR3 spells CASSPSQGPGTGELFF. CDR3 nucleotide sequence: TGTGCCAGCAGCCCCTCACAGGGGCCAGGCACCGGGGAGCTGTTTTTT.

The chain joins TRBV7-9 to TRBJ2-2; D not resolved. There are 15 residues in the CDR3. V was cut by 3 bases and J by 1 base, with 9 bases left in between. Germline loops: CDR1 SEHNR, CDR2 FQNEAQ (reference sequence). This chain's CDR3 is CASSFSSRNTGELFF. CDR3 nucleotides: TGTGCCAGCAGCTTTTCGTCGAGGAACACCGGGGAGCTGTTTTTT.

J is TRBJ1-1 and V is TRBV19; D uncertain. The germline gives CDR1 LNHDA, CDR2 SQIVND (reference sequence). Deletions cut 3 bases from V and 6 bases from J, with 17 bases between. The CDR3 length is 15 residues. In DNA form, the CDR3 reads TGTGCCAGTAGTATTAAGACACCTCCTGGCGCTGAAGCTTTCTTT. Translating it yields CASSIKTPPGAEAFF.